This T cell receptor beta chain was obtained from a study of cytomegalovirus exposure and HLA in healthy donors. General observations from the study: Testing in vitro showed a few CMV-associated chains specific for CMV antigens. A later analysis found first-cohort TCR clusters tended to co-occur in the 120 or so validation repertoires. It was 150 or so TCR beta chains that were listed as cytomegalovirus-associated.

TCRdb keeps only in-frame clones here, not all; method: immunoSEQ multiplex PCR. The sample shows about 160,000 clones, about nine tenths of them seen only once. Per germline, CDR1 SGHRS and CDR2 YFSETQ. V dropped 4 bases and J dropped 4; count of bases not matched to a gene: 10. This CDR3 has 15 amino acids. Worth noting for this clone: Its antigen is unidentified.

This chain uses TRBV5-1 with TRBJ2-5; 7 positions agree with TRBD2. The TCR sequence derives from a woman under 40 in good health and CMV-seronegative. Sequenced input: PBMCs. The CDR3 reads CASSLRGRAVETQYF. The CDR3 DNA follows: TGCGCCAGCAGCCTCAGAGGGAGGGCCGTAGAGACCCAGTACTTC.